This T cell receptor beta chain comes out of a study of blood T cells in healthy people across ages. In the study overall: Template switching recovered approximately one barcoded beta molecule for every two T cells.

This clonotype was found a few times. The CDR3 has 11 residues. Germline lookup yields CDR1 GTSNPN and CDR2 SVGIG (reference sequence). V was pared by 3 bases and J by 6 bases, with 9 bases between. Alongside a J-beta primer mix, a sample-barcoded 5' primer served in a second PCR lasting about 6 to 12 cycles. A tag from a template-switch adaptor with 12 random nucleotides marked each cDNA molecule. TCRdb reprocessed the 5' RACE reads via MiXCR and lists one record per CDR3 protein. The sample yields hundreds of thousands of distinct CDR3 sequences, about 42% seen once. Extraction yielded at least 6 micrograms of total RNA per sample.

The sequencing input was blood. This chain links TRBV30 with TRBJ2-7; D is undetermined. This TCR was recovered from a man of 80 years or more in good health. The CDR3 loop reads CAWREAVEQYF. CDR3 nucleotide sequence: TGTGCCTGGAGAGAGGCGGTCGAGCAGTACTTC.